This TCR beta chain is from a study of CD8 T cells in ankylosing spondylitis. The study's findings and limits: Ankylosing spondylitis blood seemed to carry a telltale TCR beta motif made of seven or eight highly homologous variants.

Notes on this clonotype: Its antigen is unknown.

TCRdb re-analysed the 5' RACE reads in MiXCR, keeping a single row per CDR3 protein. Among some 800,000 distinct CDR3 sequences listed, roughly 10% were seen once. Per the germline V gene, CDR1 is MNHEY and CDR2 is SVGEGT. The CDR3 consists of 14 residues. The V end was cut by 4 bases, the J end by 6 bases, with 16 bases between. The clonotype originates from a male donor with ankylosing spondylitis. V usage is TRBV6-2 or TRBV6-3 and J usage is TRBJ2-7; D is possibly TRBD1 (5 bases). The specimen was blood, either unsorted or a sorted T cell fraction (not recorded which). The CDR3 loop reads CASSSFSRVREQYF. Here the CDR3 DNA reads TGTGCCAGCAGTTCCTTCTCCAGGGTTCGCGAGCAGTACTTC.